The 5 T cell receptor beta chains reported below all come from one sample, sequenced in a study of blood T cell repertoires in COVID-19. Assay used: immunoSEQ multiplex PCR; TCRdb lists only in-frame clones, some missing. The sample yields a few hundred thousand clones, roughly nine tenths seen once. Sequencing was done on a sample of peripheral blood. The receptors were gathered from a woman between 40 and 50 years old who had recovered from COVID-19.

The chain has TRBV19 and TRBJ1-3; TRBD1 matches 7 bases. J lost 4 bases, V lost 7 bases, and 13 bases had no gene match. The CDR3 contains 16 residues. CDR1 is LNHDA, CDR2 SQIVND, per germline (reference sequence). CDR3: CASTRGQPNSGNTIYF. CDR3 coding DNA: TGTGCCAGTACTCGGGGACAGCCCAACTCCGGAAACACCATATATTTT.

The chain joins TRBV6-1 to TRBJ1-1, with D tentatively TRBD1 (5 bases). The CDR3 consists of 13 residues. Trimming shortened V by 2 bases and J by 6 bases, and 10 bases separated the two germline ends. Germline V lookup: CDR1 MNHNS, CDR2 SASEGT. The CDR3 protein is CASSEIWGSEAFF. CDR3 sequence (DNA): TGTGCCAGCAGTGAAATCTGGGGCTCTGAAGCTTTCTTT.

This chain joins TRBV5-1 and TRBJ2-3; weak D call: TRBD1 (6 bases). CDR1 is SGHRS, CDR2 YFSETQ, per germline. CDR3 length equals 15 residues. V was clipped by 4 bases and J by 0 bases, with 12 bases between them. CDR3 region: CASSLGQISTDTQYF. Here the CDR3 DNA reads TGCGCCAGCAGCCTCGGACAGATTAGCACAGATACGCAGTATTTT.

The rearrangement uses TRBV6-1 and TRBJ1-5; unclear D gene. The germline CDR1 and CDR2 sequences are MNHNS and SASEGT. This CDR3 comprises 16 residues. V was cut by 4 bases and J by 0 bases, with 13 bases left in between. The CDR3 reads CASSGIRKNSNQPQHF. The DNA for the CDR3 is TGTGCCAGCAGTGGTATCAGGAAGAATAGCAATCAGCCCCAGCATTTT.

This sequence joins TRBV6-5 and TRBJ1-1; possible D gene TRBD1, 6 bases. V lost 3 bases and J lost 1, with 12 bases in between. The CDR3 extends over 15 amino acids. From germline, CDR1 is MNHEY and CDR2 SVGAGI. The CDR3 DNA follows: TGTGCCAGCAGTTATCCTGGACAGTCGAACACTGAAGCTTTCTTT. It encodes CASSYPGQSNTEAFF.